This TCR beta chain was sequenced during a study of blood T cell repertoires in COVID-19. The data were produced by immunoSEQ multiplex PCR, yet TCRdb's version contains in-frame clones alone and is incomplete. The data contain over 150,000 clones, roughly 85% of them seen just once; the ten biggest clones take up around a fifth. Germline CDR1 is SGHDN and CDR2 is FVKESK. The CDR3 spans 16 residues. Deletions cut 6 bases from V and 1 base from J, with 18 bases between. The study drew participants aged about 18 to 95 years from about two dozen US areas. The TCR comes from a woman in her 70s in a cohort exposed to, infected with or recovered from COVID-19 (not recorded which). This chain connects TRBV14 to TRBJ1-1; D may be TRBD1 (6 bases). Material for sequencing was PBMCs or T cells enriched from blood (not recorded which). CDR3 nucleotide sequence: TGTGCCAGCAGATCCATGTCCGGGGGGCAGAACACTGAAGCTTTCTTT. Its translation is CASRSMSGGQNTEAFF. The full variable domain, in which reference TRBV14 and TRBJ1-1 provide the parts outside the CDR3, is EAGVTQFPSHSVIEKGQTVTLRCDPISGHDNLYWYRRVMGKEIKFLLHFVKESKQDESGMPNNRFLAERTGGTYSTLKVQPAELEDSGVYFCASRSMSGGQNTEAFFGQGTRLTVV.